This TCR beta chain is drawn from a study of shared clonotypes between healthy human individuals. The repertoire was sequenced with immunoSEQ multiplex PCR; TCRdb's copy has only in-frame clones and lacks some. The profile shows about 590,000 clones, nearly 97% of them singletons. This CDR3 is 15 amino acids long. Unmatched junction bases numbered 11, after V lost 6 bases and J lost 4 bases. Germline loops: CDR1 LNHNV, CDR2 YYDKDF (reference sequence). Positively selected for CCR7, the CD45RO-negative cells used as naive CD8 cells excluded terminally differentiated effector memory CD45RA+ cells. The receptor was isolated from a woman aged 25 to 39 in good health. The material sequenced was naive CD8+ T cells sorted from blood. The chain has TRBV15 and TRBJ2-5; 7 nucleotides match TRBD1. CDR3 sequence (DNA): TGTGCCACCAGTCATCCAGGGGGTGGAGGAGAGACCCAGTACTTC. Translated: CATSHPGGGGETQYF. Based on the CDR3 plus reference TRBV15 and TRBJ2-5, the full variable domain is DAMVIQNPRYQVTQFGKPVTLSCSQTLNHNVMYWYQQKSSQAPKLLFHYYDKDFNNEADTPDNFQSRRPNTSFCFLDIRSPGLGDTAMYLCATSHPGGGGETQYFGPGTRLLVL.